This T cell receptor beta chain was recorded in a study of spatial heterogeneity in lung cancer. The wider study: Where present, follow-up PBMC were sequenced a median of roughly 25 months after resection. Each unique TCR and UMI combination was seen more than ten times on average in raw reads. Study-wide findings and caveats: Expanded tumor TCRs that were ubiquitous appeared in blood more at resection than follow-up.

As for time point: blood at routine non-recurrence follow-up after resection. Unsorted whole RNA of tumor, nontumor lung or frozen PBMC was sequenced. CDR1 and CDR2 (germline): DFQATT, SNEGSKA (reference sequence). V was cut by 5 bases and J by 1 base, with 8 bases left in between. This CDR3 spans 13 amino acids. For this clonotype: Its antigen is still unknown.

One entry per CDR3 protein results from TCRdb running MiXCR on the 5' RACE reads. Of approximately 100,000 distinct CDR3 sequences listed, approximately 20% are singletons. This sequence originates from a male donor with early-stage non-small cell lung cancer. The sequenced sample was PBMCs, obtained at follow-up. The chain carries TRBV20-1 and TRBJ2-2, with D possibly matching TRBD1 (5 bases). The DNA for the CDR3 is TGCAGTGCTTCCGGACAGAACACCGGGGAGCTGTTTTTT. Protein: CSASGQNTGELFF.